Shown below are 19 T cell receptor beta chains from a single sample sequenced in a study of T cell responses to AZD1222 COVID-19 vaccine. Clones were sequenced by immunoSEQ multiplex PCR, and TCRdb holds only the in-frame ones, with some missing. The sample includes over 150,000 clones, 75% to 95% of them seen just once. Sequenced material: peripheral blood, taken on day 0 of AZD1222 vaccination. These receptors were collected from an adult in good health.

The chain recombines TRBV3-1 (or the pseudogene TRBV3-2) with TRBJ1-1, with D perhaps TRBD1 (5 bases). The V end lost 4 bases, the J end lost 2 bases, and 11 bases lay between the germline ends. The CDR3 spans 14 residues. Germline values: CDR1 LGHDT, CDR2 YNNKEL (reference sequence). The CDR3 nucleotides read TGTGCCAGCAGCCCGGCACAGGTAAACACTGAAGCTTTCTTT. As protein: CASSPAQVNTEAFF.

The CDR3: CASSLGTGGNIQYF. The CDR3 DNA reads TGTGCCAGCAGCTTGGGGACAGGGGGGAACATTCAGTACTTC. V usage is TRBV7-9 and J usage is TRBJ2-4; 11 bases map to TRBD1. Germline trimming cut 3 bases from V and 7 bases from J; bases unmatched to any gene: 2. The germline V gene encodes CDR1 SEHNR and CDR2 FQNEAQ (reference sequence). CDR3 length: 14 residues.

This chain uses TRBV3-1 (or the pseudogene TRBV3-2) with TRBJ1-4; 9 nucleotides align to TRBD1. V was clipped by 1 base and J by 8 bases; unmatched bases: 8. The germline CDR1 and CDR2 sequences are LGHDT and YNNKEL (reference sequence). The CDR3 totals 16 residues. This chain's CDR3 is CASSQAGGTGGEKLFF. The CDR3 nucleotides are TGTGCCAGCAGCCAAGCGGGGGGTACAGGGGGCGAAAAACTGTTTTTT.

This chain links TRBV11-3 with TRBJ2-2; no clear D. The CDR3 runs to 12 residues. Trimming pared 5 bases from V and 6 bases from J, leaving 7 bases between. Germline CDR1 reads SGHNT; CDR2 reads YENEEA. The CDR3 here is CASSPQPGELFF. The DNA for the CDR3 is TGTGCCAGCAGCCCTCAGCCCGGGGAGCTGTTTTTT.

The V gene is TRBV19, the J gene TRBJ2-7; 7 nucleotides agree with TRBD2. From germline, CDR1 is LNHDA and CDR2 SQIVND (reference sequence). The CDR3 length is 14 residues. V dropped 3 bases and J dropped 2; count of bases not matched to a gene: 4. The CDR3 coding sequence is TGTGCCAGTAGTATCGGGGGGTTAACCTACGAGCAGTACTTC. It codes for CASSIGGLTYEQYF.

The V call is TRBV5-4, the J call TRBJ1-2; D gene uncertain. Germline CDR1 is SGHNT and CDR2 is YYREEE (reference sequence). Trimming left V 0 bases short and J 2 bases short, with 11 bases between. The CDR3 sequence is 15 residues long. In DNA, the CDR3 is TGTGCCAGCAGCTTGGAATTGAGGTTCAACTATGGCTACACCTTC. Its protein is CASSLELRFNYGYTF.

CDR3 amino acids: CASSPVGQGGAEAFF. The DNA of the CDR3 is TGTGCCAGCAGTCCCGTGGGACAGGGGGGTGCTGAAGCTTTCTTT. The chain carries TRBV5-6 and TRBJ1-1; 11 nucleotides agree with TRBD1. CDR3 length: 15 residues. Losses at the gene ends were 5 bases for V and 6 bases for J; bases not matched to a gene: 9. The germline gives CDR1 SGHDT, CDR2 YYEEEE.

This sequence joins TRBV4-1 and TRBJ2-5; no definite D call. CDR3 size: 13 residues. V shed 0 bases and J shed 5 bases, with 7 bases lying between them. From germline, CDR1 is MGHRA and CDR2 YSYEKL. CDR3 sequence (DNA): TGCGCCAGCAGCCAAGAAAGGCGGGAGACCCAGTACTTC. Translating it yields CASSQERRETQYF.

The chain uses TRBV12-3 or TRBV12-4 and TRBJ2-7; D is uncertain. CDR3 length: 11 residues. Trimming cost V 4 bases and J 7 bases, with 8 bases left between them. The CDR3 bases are TGTGCCAGCAGTTCAGCGAGGGAGCAGTACTTC. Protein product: CASSSAREQYF.

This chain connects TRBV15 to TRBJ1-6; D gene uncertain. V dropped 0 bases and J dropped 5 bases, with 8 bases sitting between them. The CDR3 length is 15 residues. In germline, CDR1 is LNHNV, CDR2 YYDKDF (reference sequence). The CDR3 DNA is TGTGCCACCAGCAGAGATCCGAAGGATAATTCACCCCTCCACTTT. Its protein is CATSRDPKDNSPLHF.

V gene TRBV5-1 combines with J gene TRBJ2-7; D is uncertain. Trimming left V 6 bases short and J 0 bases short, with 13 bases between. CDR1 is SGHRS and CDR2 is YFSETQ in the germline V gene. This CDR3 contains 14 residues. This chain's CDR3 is CASNSGLSSYEQYF. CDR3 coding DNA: TGCGCCAGCAATTCCGGCCTGAGCTCCTACGAGCAGTACTTC.

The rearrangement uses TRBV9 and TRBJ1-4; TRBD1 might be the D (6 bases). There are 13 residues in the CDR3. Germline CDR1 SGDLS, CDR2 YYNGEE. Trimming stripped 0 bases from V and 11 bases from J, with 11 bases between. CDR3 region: CASSVEGGQKLFF. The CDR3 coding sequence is TGTGCCAGCAGCGTAGAAGGCGGACAGAAACTGTTTTTT.

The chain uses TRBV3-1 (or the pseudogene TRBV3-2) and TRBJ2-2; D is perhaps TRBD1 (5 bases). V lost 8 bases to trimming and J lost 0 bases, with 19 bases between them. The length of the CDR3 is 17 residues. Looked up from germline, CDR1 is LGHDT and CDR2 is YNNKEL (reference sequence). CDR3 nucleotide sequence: TGTGCCAGCCTACCCGACAGTCTCCTCGCGAACACCGGGGAGCTGTTTTTT. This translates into CASLPDSLLANTGELFF.

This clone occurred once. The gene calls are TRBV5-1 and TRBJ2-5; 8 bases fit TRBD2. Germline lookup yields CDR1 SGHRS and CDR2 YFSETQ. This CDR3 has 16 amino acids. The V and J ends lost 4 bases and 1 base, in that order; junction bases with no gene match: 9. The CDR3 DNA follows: TGCGCCAGCAGCCAGACTAGCGCTAAATTCCAAGAGACCCAGTACTTC. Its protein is CASSQTSAKFQETQYF.

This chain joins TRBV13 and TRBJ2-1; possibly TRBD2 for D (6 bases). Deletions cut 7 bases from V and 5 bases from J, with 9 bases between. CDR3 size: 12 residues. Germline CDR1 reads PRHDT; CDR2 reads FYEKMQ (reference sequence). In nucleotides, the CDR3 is TGTGCCAGCACCGGGGAGGACAATGAGCAGTTCTTC. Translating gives CASTGEDNEQFF.

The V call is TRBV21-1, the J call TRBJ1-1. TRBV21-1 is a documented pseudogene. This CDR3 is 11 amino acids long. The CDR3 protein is CASRGGGKAFF. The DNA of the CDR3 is TGTGCCAGCAGGGGAGGGGGCAAAGCTTTCTTT.

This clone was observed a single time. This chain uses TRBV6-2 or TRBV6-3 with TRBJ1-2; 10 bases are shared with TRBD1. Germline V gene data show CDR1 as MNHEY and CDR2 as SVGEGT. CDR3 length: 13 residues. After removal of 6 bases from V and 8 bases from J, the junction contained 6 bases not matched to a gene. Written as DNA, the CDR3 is TGTGCCAGCAGCCCGACAGGGGGCGAGGGCTACACCTTC. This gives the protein CASSPTGGEGYTF.

The CDR3 bases are TGTGCCAGCAGCCACGACAGGGTTGAAAACAGAGAGACCCAGTACTTC. It yields the protein CASSHDRVENRETQYF. This chain joins TRBV5-8 and TRBJ2-5; 7 bases align to TRBD1. Trimming cost V 4 bases and J 4 bases; bases outside gene matches: 13. This CDR3 comprises 16 residues. Germline V gives CDR1 SGHTS, CDR2 YDEGEE. Drawing the rest from reference TRBV5-8 and TRBJ2-5, the complete variable domain is EAGVTQSPTHLIKTRGQQATLRCSPISGHTSVYWYQQALGLGLQFLLWYDEGEERNRGNFPPRFSGRQFPNYSSELNVNALELEDSALYLCASSHDRVENRETQYFGPGTRLLVL.

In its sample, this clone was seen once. CDR3 protein: CASLRDIQETQYF. CDR3 nucleotides: TGTGCCAGTCTCCGGGACATCCAAGAGACCCAGTACTTC. The chain carries TRBV7-8 and TRBJ2-5, with a weak D call TRBD1 (6 bases). Germline assignment: CDR1 SGHVS and CDR2 FQNEAQ. The V end was cut by 9 bases, the J end by 1 base, with 12 bases between. The CDR3 runs to 13 residues.